Described below is a single T cell receptor (beta chain) sequence and its context. As originally analysed: Amplification of reference gene primers provided the estimated nucleated cell counts. The repertoire was sequenced with immunoSEQ multiplex PCR; TCRdb's copy has only in-frame clones and lacks some. V and J calls plus clone size are reproduced from that table; the DNA served to infer D and trimming. The repertoire holds about 210,000 clones, with roughly 78% as singletons. The ends lost 6 bases at V and 0 bases at J; junction bases unmatched: 9. The CDR3 consists of 16 residues. Germline V gives CDR1 MNHNS, CDR2 SASEGT. This record belongs to a study of blood T cell repertoires in COVID-19. Study information: From the United States, Italy and Spain came samples of acute and convalescent COVID-19. In each case, the material was cDNA or gDNA derived from T cells, B-cell-depleted T cells, or PBMCs.

The chain couples TRBV6-1 to TRBJ1-2; 8 bases agree with TRBD1. The source is a woman aged 40 to 55 with acute or convalescent COVID-19. What was sequenced was peripheral blood. This chain's CDR3 is CASRESGTGTNYGYTF. CDR3 nucleotide sequence: TGTGCCAGCAGAGAATCCGGGACAGGTACTAACTATGGCTACACCTTC.